The TCR beta chain described here comes from a study of CD8+ T cells in alopecia areata. As for the study in general: Treated patients received oral tofacitinib, 5 to 10 mg twice daily.

The germline CDR1 and CDR2 sequences are MNHEY and SMNVEV (reference sequence). Trimming took off 8 bases at V and 7 bases at J, with 9 bases between the two ends. The CDR3 runs to 10 residues. After isolation, RNA underwent reverse transcription to generate cDNA as the sequencing template. TCRdb's copy holds only in-frame clones and misses some; the assay was immunoSEQ multiplex PCR. The table includes some 170,000 clones, just over 65% detected once. The chain has TRBV27 and TRBJ2-7; D call uncertain. This specimen was CD8+ T cells sorted from blood, taken at week 0. The clonotype comes from a human donor with alopecia areata. The CDR3 sequence is CASGYKEQYF. CDR3 in DNA: TGTGCCAGCGGTTACAAGGAGCAGTACTTC.